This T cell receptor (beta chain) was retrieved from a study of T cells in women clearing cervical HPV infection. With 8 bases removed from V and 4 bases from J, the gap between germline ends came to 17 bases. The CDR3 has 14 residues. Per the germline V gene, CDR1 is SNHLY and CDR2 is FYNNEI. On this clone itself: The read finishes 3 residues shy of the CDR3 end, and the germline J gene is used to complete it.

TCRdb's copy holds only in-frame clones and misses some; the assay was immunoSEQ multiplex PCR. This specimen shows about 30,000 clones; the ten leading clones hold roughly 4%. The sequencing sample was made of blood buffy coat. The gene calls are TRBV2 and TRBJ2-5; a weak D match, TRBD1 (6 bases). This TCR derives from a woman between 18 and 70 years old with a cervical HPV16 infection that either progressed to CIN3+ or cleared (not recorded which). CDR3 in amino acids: CASRWQGSAETQYF. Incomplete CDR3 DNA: TGTGCCAGCCGGTGGCAGGGGAGCGCAGAGACC.